This TCR beta chain is drawn from a study of shared clonotypes between healthy human individuals. CDR1 is MNHNY, CDR2 SVGAGI, per germline (reference sequence). The CDR3 has 14 residues. The ends were cut back, 7 bases at V and 0 bases at J, with 13 bases in the middle. This table comes from immunoSEQ multiplex PCR, and its TCRdb copy is limited to in-frame clones, with some not included. The sample yields some 500,000 clones, 77% seen once. This clone was detected a few times. Sequencing used PBMCs. The chain combines TRBV6-6 with TRBJ2-7, with a weak D call TRBD1 (5 bases). This TCR derives from a middle-aged woman in good health. Some clones in this sample may be carry-over from other donors' samples. CDR3 in DNA: TGTGCCAGCACTCGAGGACACCCCTCCTACGAGCAGTACTTC. Amino acids: CASTRGHPSYEQYF.